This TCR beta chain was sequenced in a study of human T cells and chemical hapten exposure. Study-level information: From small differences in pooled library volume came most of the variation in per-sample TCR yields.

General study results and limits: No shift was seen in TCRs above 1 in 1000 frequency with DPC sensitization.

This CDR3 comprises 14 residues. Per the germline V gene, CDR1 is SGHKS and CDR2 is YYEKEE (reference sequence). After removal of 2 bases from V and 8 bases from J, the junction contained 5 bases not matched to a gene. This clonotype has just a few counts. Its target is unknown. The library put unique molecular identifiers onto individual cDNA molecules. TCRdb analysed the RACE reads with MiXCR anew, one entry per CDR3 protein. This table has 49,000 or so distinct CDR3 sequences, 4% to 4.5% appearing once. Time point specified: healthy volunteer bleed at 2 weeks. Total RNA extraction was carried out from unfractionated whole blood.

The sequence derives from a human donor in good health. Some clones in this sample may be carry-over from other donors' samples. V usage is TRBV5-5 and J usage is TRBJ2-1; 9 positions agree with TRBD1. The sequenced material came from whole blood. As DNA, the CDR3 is TGTGCCAGCAGCTTAGGGACAGGGTTCTATGAGCAGTTCTTC. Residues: CASSLGTGFYEQFF.